The T cell receptor (beta chain) under discussion was sequenced for a study of T cell repertoires in cytomegalovirus infection. Study summary: Epitope selection comprised recently identified HLA-C-restricted CMV epitopes and well-studied HLA-B-restricted CMV epitopes. In public TCR beta signatures, there were indications of both CMV infection and matching HLA type.

Each CDR3 protein gets one entry after TCRdb re-called the reads with MiXCR. This sample has approximately 260,000 distinct CDR3 sequences, with around 20% found just once. Notes on the study in general: In two of eight donors, the top clonotype was HLA-C-restricted CMV-specific. Carriers of CMV and the relevant HLA type were discriminated by public TCR beta frequency.

A note on this clonotype: Its cognate antigen is unknown.

The length of the CDR3 is 11 residues. V was clipped by 7 bases and J by 8 bases, with 9 bases between them. The germline V gene encodes CDR1 LGHNA and CDR2 YSLEER. The chain uses TRBV4-3 and TRBJ2-1, with unresolved D. The TCR comes from a human donor in good health (CMV status not recorded). Some clones in this sample may be carry-over from other donors' samples. The sequenced sample was cultured PBMCs, obtained from culture after CMV antigen stimulation. This CDR3 reads CASKFQHEQFF. CDR3 sequence (DNA): TGCGCCAGCAAATTTCAGCATGAGCAGTTCTTC.